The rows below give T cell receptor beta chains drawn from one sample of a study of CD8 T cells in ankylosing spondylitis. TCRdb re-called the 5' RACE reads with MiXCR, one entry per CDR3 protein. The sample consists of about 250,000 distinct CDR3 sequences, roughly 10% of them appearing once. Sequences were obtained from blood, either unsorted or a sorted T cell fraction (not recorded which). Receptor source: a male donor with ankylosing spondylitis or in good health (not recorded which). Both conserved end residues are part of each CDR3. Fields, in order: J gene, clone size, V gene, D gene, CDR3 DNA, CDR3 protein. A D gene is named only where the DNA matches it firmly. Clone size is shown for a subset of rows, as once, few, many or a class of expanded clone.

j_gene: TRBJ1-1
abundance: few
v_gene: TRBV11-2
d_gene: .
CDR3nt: TGTGCCAGCAGCCCCCAATCAGGGGCAGCTTTCTTT
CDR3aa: CASSPQSGAAFF

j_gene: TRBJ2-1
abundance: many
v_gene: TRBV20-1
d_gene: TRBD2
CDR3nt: TGCAGTGCTAGAGATGCGAGCGGGGTCTTAGGCTCCTACAATGAGCAGTTCTTC
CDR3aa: CSARDASGVLGSYNEQFF

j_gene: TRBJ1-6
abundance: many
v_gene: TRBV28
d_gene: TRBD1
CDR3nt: TGTGCCAGCAGCAAGACAGGGGCGGGTAGTTCACCCCTCCACTTT
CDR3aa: CASSKTGAGSSPLHF

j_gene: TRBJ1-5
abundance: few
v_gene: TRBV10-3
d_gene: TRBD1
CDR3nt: TGTGCCATCAGTGAGTCGAAGGGGGGCAGGGGGTTTCAGCCCCAGCATTTT
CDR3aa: CAISESKGGRGFQPQHF

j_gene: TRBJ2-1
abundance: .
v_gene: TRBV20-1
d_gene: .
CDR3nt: TGCAGTGCTGAGGGACTTAGCAATGAGCAGTTCTTC
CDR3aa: CSAEGLSNEQFF

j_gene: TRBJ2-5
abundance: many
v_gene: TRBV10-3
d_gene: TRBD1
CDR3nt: TGTGCCATCAGGGACAGGGGGAGCGAGACCCAGTACTTC
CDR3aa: CAIRDRGSETQYF

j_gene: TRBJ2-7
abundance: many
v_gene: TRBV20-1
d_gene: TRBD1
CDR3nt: TGCAGTGCTAGAGATCCCAGGGGGCTCGAGCAGTACTTC
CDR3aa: CSARDPRGLEQYF

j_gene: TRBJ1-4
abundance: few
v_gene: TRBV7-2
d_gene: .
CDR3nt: TGTGCCAGCAGCCCCGGGGGGAATAATGAAAAACTGTTTTTT
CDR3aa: CASSPGGNNEKLFF

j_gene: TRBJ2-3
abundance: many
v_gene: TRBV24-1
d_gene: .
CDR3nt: TGTGCCACCAGTGAGACCGTCACAGATACGCAGTATTTT
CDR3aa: CATSETVTDTQYF

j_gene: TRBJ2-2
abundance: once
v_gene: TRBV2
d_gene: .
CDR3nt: TGTGCCAGCAGTGAAGGAGTCTGGGGCGATACCGGGGAGCTGTTTTTT
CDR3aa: CASSEGVWGDTGELFF

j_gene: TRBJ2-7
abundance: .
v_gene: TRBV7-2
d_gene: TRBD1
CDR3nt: TGTGCCAACAGCTTCAGGACAGGGAGTCCGTACGAGCAGTACTTC
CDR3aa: CANSFRTGSPYEQYF

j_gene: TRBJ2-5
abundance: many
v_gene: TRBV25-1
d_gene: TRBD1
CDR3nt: TGTGCCAGCAGAGGGACAGGGACCCAGTACTTC
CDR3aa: CASRGTGTQYF

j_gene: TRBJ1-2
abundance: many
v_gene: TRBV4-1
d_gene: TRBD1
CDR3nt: TGCGCCAGCAGCCAACCCTTACAGGGGAGAGGTGGCTACACCTTC
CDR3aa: CASSQPLQGRGGYTF

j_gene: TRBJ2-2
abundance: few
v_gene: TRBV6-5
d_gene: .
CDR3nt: TGTGCCAGCAGTTACGTAAGGGATCCCGGGGAGCTGTTTTTT
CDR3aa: CASSYVRDPGELFF

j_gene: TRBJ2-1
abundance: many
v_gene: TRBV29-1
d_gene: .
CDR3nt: TGCAGCGTTTCAAGCACCTTTGACCCGATAAGTTCCTACAATGAGCAGTTCTTC
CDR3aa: CSVSSTFDPISSYNEQFF

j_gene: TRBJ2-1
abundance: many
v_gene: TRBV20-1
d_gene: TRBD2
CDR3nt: TGCAGTGCTAGAGCCACTAGCGGGCCGGGCAATGAGCAGTTCTTC
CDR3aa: CSARATSGPGNEQFF

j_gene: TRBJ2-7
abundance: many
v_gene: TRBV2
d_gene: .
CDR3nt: TGTGCCAGCAGTCTCGGTTGGACCTACGAGCAGTACTTC
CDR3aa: CASSLGWTYEQYF

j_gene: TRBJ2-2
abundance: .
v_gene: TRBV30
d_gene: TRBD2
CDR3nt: TGTGCCTGGAGACTAGCGGGAGTGAGGTCGGACACCGGGGAGCTGTTTTTT
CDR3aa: CAWRLAGVRSDTGELFF

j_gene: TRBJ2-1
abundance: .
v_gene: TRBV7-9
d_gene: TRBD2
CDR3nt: TGTGCCAGCAGCTTAACTAGCGCCTGGGCCAATGAGCAGTTCTTC
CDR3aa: CASSLTSAWANEQFF

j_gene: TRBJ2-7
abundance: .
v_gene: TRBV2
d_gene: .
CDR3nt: TGTGCCAGCAAGGGGGAAGTCCCCTACGAGCAGTACTTC
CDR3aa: CASKGEVPYEQYF

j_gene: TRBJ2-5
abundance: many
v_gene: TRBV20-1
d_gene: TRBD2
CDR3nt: TGCAGTGCTAGAGATACTAGCGGGAGTTCTGAGACCCAGTACTTC
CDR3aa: CSARDTSGSSETQYF

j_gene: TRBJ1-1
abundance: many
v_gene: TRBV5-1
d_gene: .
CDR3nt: TGCGCCAGCAAAAGCAGGGATACGACTGAAGCTTTCTTT
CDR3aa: CASKSRDTTEAFF

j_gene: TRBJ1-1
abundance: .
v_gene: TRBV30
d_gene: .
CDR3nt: TGTGCCTGGAGATCCAGGGAGGCGAACACTGAAGCTTTCTTT
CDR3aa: CAWRSREANTEAFF

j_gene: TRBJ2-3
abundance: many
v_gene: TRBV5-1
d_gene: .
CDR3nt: TGCGCCAGCAGCTTGCATGGAACACCCACGGATACGCAGTATTTT
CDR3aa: CASSLHGTPTDTQYF

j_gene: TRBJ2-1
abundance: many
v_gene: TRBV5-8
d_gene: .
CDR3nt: TGTGCCAGCAGCTTAATTTACAATGAGCAGTTCTTC
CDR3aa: CASSLIYNEQFF

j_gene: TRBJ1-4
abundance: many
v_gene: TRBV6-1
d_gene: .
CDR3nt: TGTGCCAGCAGGCCTCCGGGAGAAGGGAGGGAAAAACTGTTTTTT
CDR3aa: CASRPPGEGREKLFF

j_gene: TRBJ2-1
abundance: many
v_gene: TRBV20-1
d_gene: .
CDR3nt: TGCAGTGCCGGTCCGACCCCTAACAATGAGCAGTTCTTC
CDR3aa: CSAGPTPNNEQFF

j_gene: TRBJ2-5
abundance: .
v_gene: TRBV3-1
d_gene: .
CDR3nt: TGTGCCTCCTCCATGCGGAGCGGCCTGTTTAGGACCCAGTACTTC
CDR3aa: CASSMRSGLFRTQYF

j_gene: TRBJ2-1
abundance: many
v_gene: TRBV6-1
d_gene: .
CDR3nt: TGTGCCAGTCCAGCAGGGGACTATACTCCCTCCTACAATGAGCAGTTCTTC
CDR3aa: CASPAGDYTPSYNEQFF

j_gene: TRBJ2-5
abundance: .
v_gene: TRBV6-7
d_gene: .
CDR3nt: TGTGCTCGTCGACCCTCAAGGAATACACAAGAGACCCAGTACTTC
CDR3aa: CARRPSRNTQETQYF

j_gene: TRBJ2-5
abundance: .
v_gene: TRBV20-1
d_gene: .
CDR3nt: TGCAGTGCTAGCGCCCGGGACTTCCAAGAGACCCAGTACTTC
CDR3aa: CSASARDFQETQYF

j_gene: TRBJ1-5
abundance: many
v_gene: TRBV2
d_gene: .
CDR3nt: TGTGCCACCAGGCCCCAGGTTGGACAGCCCCAGCATTTT
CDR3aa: CATRPQVGQPQHF

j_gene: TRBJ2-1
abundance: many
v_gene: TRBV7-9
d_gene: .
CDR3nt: TGTGCCAGCAGCTTAGCGGGGGACGTTTACCGGGGGCAGTTCTTC
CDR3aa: CASSLAGDVYRGQFF

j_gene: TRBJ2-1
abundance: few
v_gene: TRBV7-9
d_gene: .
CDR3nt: TGTGCCAGCAGCTTAATTGATGAGCAGTTCTTC
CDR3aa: CASSLIDEQFF

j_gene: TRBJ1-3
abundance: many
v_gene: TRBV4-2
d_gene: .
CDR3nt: TGTGCCAGCAGCCAAGCGGACGGCACTGGAAACACCATATATTTT
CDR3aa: CASSQADGTGNTIYF

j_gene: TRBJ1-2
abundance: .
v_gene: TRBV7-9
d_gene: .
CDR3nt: TGTGCCAGCAGCTCACATTACAGGGACGGCTACACCTTC
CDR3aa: CASSSHYRDGYTF

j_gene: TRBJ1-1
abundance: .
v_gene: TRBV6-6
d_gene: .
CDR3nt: TGTGTCAGCAGGCCCGAAATGAACACTGAAGCTTTCTTT
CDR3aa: CVSRPEMNTEAFF

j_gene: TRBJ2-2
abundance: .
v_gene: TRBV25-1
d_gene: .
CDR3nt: TGTGCCAGCGAAAATACCGGGGAGCTGTTTTTT
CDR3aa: CASENTGELFF

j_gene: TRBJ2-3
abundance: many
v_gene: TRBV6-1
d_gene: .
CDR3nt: TGTGCCAGCCGAGGGACGGGGGCAGATACGCAGTATTTT
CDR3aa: CASRGTGADTQYF

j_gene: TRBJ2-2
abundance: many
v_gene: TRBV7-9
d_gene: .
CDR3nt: TGTGCCAGCAGCCAGGGGAACGGGGAGCTGTTTTTT
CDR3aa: CASSQGNGELFF